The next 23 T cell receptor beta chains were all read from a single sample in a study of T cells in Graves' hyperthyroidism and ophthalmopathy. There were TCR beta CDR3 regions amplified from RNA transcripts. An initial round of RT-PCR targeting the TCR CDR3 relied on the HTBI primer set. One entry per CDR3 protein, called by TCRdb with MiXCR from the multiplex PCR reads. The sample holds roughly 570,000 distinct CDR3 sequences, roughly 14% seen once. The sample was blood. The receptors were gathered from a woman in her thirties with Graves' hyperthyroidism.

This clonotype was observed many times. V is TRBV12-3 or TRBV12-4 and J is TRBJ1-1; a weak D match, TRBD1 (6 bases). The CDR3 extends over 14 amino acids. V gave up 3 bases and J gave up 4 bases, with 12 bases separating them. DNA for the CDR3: TGTGCCAGCAGTTTCACAGGGACGGGCACTGAAGCTTTCTTT. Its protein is CASSFTGTGTEAFF.

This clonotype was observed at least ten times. The CDR3 sequence is CASSSQAGAFHEQYF. Written as DNA, the CDR3 is TGCGCCAGCAGCTCCCAAGCGGGAGCGTTCCACGAGCAGTACTTC. J is TRBJ2-7 and V is TRBV5-1, with 8 nucleotides matching TRBD2. The junction had 10 bases not matched to a gene; V was cut back by 3 bases and J by 5 bases. CDR1 and CDR2 from the germline V gene are SGHRS and YFSETQ. The CDR3 totals 15 residues.

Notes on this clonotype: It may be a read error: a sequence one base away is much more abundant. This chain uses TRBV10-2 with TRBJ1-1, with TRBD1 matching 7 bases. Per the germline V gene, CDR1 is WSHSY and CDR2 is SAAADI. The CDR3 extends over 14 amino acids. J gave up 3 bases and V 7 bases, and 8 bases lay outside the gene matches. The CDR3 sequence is CASTTGTVDTEAFF. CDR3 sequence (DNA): TGCGCCAGCACCACCGGGACAGTGGACACTGAAGCTTTCTTT.

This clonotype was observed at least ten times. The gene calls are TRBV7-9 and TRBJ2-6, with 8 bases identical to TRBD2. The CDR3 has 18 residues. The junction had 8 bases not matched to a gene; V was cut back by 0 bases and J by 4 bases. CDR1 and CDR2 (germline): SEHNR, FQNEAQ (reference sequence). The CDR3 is CASSLAGAGVTGANVLTF. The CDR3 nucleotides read TGTGCCAGCAGCTTAGCGGGAGCGGGAGTCACCGGGGCCAACGTCCTGACTTTC. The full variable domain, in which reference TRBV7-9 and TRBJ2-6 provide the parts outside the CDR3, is DTGVSQNPRHKITKRGQNVTFRCDPISEHNRLYWYRQTLGQGPEFLTYFQNEAQLEKSRLLSDRFSAERPKGSFSTLEIQRTEQGDSAMYLCASSLAGAGVTGANVLTFGAGSRLTVL.

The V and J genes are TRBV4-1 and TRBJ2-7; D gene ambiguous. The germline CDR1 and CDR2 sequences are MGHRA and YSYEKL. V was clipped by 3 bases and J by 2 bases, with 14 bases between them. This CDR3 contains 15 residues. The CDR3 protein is CASSHSDKSAYEQYF. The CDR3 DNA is TGCGCCAGCAGCCACTCGGATAAAAGCGCCTACGAGCAGTACTTC.

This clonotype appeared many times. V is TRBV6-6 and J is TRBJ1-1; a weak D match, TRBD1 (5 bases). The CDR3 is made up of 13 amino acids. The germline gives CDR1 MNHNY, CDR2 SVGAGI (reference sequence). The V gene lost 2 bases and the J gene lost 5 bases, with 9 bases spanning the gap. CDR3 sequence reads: CASSYVEGTEAFF. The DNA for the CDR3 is TGTGCCAGCAGTTACGTAGAGGGGACTGAAGCTTTCTTT.

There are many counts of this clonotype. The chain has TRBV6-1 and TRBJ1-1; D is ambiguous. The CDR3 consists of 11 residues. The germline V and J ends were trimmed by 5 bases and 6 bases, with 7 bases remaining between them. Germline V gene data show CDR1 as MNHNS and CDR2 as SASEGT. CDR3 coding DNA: TGTGCCAGCAGTTACGGGGCTGAAGCTTTCTTT. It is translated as CASSYGAEAFF.

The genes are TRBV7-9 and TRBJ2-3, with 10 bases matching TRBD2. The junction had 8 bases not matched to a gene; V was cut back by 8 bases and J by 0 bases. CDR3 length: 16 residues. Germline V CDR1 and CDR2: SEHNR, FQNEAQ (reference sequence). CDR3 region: CASVAGGVTSTDTQYF. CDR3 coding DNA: TGTGCCAGCGTAGCGGGAGGCGTTACTAGCACAGATACGCAGTATTTT.

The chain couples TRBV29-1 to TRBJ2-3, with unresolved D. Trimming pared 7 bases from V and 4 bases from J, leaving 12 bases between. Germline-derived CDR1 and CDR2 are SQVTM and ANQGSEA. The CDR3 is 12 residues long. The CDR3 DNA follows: TGCAGCGCCCCTTCTCGATCAGATACGCAGTATTTT. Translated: CSAPSRSDTQYF.

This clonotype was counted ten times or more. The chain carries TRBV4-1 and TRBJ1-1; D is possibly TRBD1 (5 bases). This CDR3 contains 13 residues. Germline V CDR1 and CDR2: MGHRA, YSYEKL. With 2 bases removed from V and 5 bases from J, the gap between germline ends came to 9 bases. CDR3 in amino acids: CASSQLRGTEAFF. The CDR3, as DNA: TGCGCCAGCAGCCAATTACGGGGGACTGAAGCTTTCTTT.

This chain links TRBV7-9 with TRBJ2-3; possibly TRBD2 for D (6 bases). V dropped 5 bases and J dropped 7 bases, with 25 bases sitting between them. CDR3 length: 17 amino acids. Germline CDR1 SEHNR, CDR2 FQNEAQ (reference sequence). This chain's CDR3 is CASSAQGGASPVNTQYF. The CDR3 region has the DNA TGTGCCAGCAGCGCCCAGGGAGGTGCGAGCCCGGTGAATACGCAGTATTTT.

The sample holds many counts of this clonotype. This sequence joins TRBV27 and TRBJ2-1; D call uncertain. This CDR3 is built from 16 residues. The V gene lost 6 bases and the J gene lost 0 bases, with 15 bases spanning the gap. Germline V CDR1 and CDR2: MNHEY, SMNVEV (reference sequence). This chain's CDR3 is CASSPAGGSSYNEQFF. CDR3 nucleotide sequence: TGTGCCAGCAGCCCCGCAGGTGGGTCCTCCTACAATGAGCAGTTCTTC.

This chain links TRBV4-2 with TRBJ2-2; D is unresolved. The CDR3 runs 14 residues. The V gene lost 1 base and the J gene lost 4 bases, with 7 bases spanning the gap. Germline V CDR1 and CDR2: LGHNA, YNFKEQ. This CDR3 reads CASSQGIPTGELFF. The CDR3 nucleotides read TGTGCCAGCAGCCAAGGGATACCCACCGGGGAGCTGTTTTTT.

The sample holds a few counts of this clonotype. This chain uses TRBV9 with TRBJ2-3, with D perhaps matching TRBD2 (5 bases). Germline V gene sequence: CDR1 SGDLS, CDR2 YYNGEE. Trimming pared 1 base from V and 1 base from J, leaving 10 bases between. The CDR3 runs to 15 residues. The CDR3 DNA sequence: TGTGCCAGCAGCGTAAACCCCGGGGGCACAGATACGCAGTATTTT. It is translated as CASSVNPGGTDTQYF.

This chain's CDR3 is CASSRTQGARTEAFF. CDR3 sequence (DNA): TGTGCCAGTAGTAGAACACAGGGGGCGCGCACTGAAGCTTTCTTT. The V and J genes are TRBV19 and TRBJ1-1; 9 nucleotides agree with TRBD1. Germline-derived CDR1 and CDR2 are LNHDA and SQIVND (reference sequence). Losses at the gene ends were 4 bases for V and 4 bases for J; bases not matched to a gene: 7. CDR3 size: 15 residues.

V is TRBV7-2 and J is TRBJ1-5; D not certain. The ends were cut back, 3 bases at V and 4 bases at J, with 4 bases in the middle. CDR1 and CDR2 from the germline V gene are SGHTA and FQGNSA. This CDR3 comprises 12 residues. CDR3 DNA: TGTGCCAGCAGCTTTTGGAATCAGCCCCAGCATTTT. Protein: CASSFWNQPQHF.

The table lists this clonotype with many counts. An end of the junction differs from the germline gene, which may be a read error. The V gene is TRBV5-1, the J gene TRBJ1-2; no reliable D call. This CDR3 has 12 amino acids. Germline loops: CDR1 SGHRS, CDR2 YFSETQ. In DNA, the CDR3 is TGTGCCAGCAGCTTAGGGAGCTATGGCTACACCTTC. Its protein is CASSLGSYGYTF.

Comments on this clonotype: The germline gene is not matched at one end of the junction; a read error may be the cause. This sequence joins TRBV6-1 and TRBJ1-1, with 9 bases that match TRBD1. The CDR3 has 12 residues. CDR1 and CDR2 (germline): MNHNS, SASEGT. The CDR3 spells CTSRNGQGEAFF. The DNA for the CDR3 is TGTACCAGCAGAAACGGACAGGGGGAAGCTTTCTTT.

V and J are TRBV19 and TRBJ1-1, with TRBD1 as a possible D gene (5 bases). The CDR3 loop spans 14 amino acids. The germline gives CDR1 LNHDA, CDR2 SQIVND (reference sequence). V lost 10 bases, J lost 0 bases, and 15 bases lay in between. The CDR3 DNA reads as TGTGCCACGTCACCAGGGACCATGAACACTGAAGCTTTCTTT. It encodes CATSPGTMNTEAFF.

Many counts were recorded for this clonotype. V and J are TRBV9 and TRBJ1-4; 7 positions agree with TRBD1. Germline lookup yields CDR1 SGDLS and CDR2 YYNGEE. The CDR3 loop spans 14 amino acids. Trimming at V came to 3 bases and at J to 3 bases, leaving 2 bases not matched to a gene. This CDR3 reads CASSGGTANEKLFF. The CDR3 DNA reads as TGTGCCAGCAGCGGCGGGACAGCTAATGAAAAACTGTTTTTT.

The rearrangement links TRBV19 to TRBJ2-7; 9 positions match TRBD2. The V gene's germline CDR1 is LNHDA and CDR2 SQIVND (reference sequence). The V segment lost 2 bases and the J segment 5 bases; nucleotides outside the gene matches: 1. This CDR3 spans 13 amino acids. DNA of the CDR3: TGTGCCAGTAGTATAAGCGGGAGGAACGAGCAGTACTTC. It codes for CASSISGRNEQYF.

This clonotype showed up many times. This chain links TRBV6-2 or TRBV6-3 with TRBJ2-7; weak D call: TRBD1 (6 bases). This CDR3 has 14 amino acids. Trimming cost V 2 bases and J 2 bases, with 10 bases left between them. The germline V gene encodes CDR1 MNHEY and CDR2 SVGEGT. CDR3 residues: CASSYPGTPYEQYF. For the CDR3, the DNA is TGTGCCAGCAGTTACCCAGGGACACCCTACGAGCAGTACTTC.

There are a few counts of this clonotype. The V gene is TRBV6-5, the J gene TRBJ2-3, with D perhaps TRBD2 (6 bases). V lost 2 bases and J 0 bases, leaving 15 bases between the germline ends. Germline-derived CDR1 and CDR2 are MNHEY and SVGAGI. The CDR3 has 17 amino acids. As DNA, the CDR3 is TGTGCCAGCAGTTACGTGCGAGCGGGCCAAAGCACAGATACGCAGTATTTT. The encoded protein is CASSYVRAGQSTDTQYF.